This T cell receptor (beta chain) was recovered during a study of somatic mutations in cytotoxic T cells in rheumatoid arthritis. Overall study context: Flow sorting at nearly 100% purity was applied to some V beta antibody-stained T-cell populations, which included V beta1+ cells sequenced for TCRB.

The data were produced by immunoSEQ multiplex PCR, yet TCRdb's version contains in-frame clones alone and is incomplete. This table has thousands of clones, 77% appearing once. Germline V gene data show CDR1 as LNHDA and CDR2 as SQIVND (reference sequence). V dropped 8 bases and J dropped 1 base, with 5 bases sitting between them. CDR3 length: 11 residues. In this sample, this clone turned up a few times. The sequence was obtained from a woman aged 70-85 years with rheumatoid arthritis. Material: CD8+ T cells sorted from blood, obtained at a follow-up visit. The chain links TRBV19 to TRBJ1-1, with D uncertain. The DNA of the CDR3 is TGTGCCAGTGGATGGAACACTGAAGCTTTCTTT. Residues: CASGWNTEAFF. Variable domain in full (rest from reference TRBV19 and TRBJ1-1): DGGITQSPKYLFRKEGQNVTLSCEQNLNHDAMYWYRQDPGQGLRLIYYSQIVNDFQKGDIAEGYSVSREKKESFPLTVTSAQKNPTAFYLCASGWNTEAFFGQGTRLTVV.